This entry lists 16 T cell receptor beta chains sequenced from one sample in a study of beta chain features in type 1 diabetes. Points from the study as a whole: Shorter TCRB CDR3s, moderately but significantly so, marked every one of the four CD4+ subsets in Type 1 diabetes patients.

These receptors' antigens are unknown. Since all of the isolated RNA was reverse transcribed, expressed TCRB transcripts were what got sequenced. The assay was immunoSEQ multiplex PCR, and TCRdb's table has in-frame clones only and misses some. The sample contains around 16,000 clones, under 80% of which appear only once. The sample was stem cell memory CD4+ T cells from blood. Every receptor here comes from a young man with type 1 diabetes.

This clone was picked up a small number of times. The chain couples TRBV7-2 to TRBJ2-5, with D possibly TRBD1 on 5 matching bases. CDR1 is SGHTA, CDR2 FQGNSA, per germline. V lost 6 bases, J lost 4 bases, and 15 bases lay in between. CDR3 length equals 14 residues. The CDR3 sequence is CASSSYTGSETQYF. The CDR3 region has the DNA TGTGCCAGCAGTTCCTATACAGGATCAGAGACCCAGTACTTC.

The chain recombines TRBV5-1 with TRBJ2-1; 11 positions agree with TRBD2. Trimming cost V 4 bases and J 4 bases; bases outside gene matches: 4. Germline CDR1 and CDR2: SGHRS and YFSETQ. The CDR3 has 15 residues. CDR3 DNA: TGCGCCAGCAGCGTAGCGGGGGGGCTTTACAATGAGCAGTTCTTC. It is translated as CASSVAGGLYNEQFF.

This clone appeared a few times. The CDR3 loop reads CASSPRLSGGANEQFF. In DNA, the CDR3 is TGTGCCAGCAGCCCCCGACTAAGCGGGGGGGCCAATGAGCAGTTCTTC. The chain uses TRBV7-2 and TRBJ2-1; 10 nucleotides line up with TRBD2. This CDR3 region has 16 residues. Per germline, CDR1 SGHTA and CDR2 FQGNSA. V dropped 5 bases and J dropped 6; count of bases not matched to a gene: 10.

V is TRBV5-1 and J is TRBJ2-7; TRBD1 matches at 8 bases. With V trimmed by 3 bases and J by 3 bases, 5 bases remained unmatched. Per germline, CDR1 SGHRS and CDR2 YFSETQ. This CDR3 is 14 amino acids long. In DNA form, the CDR3 reads TGCGCCAGCAGCTGGACAGGGTCTAACTACGAGCAGTACTTC. This codes for CASSWTGSNYEQYF.

This clone was counted once. The rearrangement joins TRBV18 to TRBJ1-2; no firm D call. Germline loops: CDR1 KGHSH, CDR2 LQKENI. The CDR3 has 12 amino acids. Trimming removed 3 bases from V and 5 bases from J, with 7 bases in between. The CDR3 sequence: CASSPGGYGYTF. The CDR3 region has the DNA TGTGCCAGCTCACCTGGAGGATATGGCTACACCTTC.

The rearrangement uses TRBV9 and TRBJ1-6, with a tentative D call TRBD1 (6 bases). This CDR3 is built from 13 residues. Deletions cut 4 bases from V and 8 bases from J, with 10 bases between. The germline V gene encodes CDR1 SGDLS and CDR2 YYNGEE. The CDR3 sequence is CASSSGVDSPLHF. In DNA, the CDR3 is TGTGCCAGCAGCTCAGGGGTGGATTCACCCCTCCACTTT.

The V call is TRBV5-4, the J call TRBJ2-1; the match to TRBD2 covers 9 bases. The V and J ends lost 2 bases and 1 base, in that order; junction bases with no gene match: 7. CDR3 length: 17 amino acids. Looked up from germline, CDR1 is SGHNT and CDR2 is YYREEE (reference sequence). The CDR3 spells CASSFGRGGRSYNEQFF. CDR3 DNA: TGTGCCAGCAGCTTTGGGCGGGGGGGCAGGTCCTACAATGAGCAGTTCTTC.

The chain combines TRBV7-2 with TRBJ2-3; D not resolved. V lost 5 bases to trimming and J lost 5 bases, with 14 bases between them. Germline assignment: CDR1 SGHTA and CDR2 FQGNSA. This CDR3 region has 14 residues. CDR3 residues: CASSPPPFRDTQYF. DNA for the CDR3: TGTGCCAGCAGCCCTCCCCCGTTCAGAGATACGCAGTATTTT.

The chain recombines TRBV2 with TRBJ1-5, with 7 bases matching TRBD1. The CDR3 totals 15 residues. The J segment lost 1 base and the V segment lost 5 bases, leaving 5 bases of the junction unmatched. Germline V CDR1 and CDR2: SNHLY, FYNNEI. Here the CDR3 DNA reads TGTGCCAGCAGTCGGGACAGACTAAGCAATCAGCCCCAGCATTTT. Translation gives CASSRDRLSNQPQHF.

V is TRBV2 and J is TRBJ2-3, with unresolved D. From germline, CDR1 is SNHLY and CDR2 FYNNEI. V shed 8 bases and J shed 5 bases, with 17 bases lying between them. This CDR3 has 14 amino acids. The CDR3 loop is CASGYNRVVDTQYF. CDR3 sequence (DNA): TGTGCCAGCGGCTACAACCGGGTGGTAGATACGCAGTATTTT.

This chain links TRBV30 with TRBJ2-5, with TRBD2 as a possible D gene (6 bases). Near its end, the DNA agrees better with TRBJ2-7, so the J call may be wrong. From germline, CDR1 is GTSNPN and CDR2 SVGIG (reference sequence). The CDR3 runs 11 residues. The CDR3 coding sequence is TGTGCCTGGGCCGGGGGACGCGAGCAGTACTTC. Residues: CAWAGGREQYF.

There are a few counts of this clone. CDR3 DNA sequence: TGTGCCAGCAGCTTGGTGGGGGGGGGCCGGGAGACCCAGTACTTC. Its protein is CASSLVGGGRETQYF. The gene calls are TRBV5-4 and TRBJ2-5; D is perhaps TRBD2 (7 bases). CDR3 length: 15 amino acids. Per the germline V gene, CDR1 is SGHNT and CDR2 is YYREEE (reference sequence). Trimming left V 0 bases short and J 5 bases short, with 14 bases between.

This clone showed up just a few times. The V gene is TRBV7-9, the J gene TRBJ2-3; D might be TRBD1 (6 bases). The CDR3 loop spans 14 amino acids. Trimming took 5 bases from V and 3 from J, leaving 12 bases between them. CDR1 is SEHNR and CDR2 is FQNEAQ in the germline V gene (reference sequence). The CDR3 sequence is CASSRQVETDTQYF. CDR3 DNA sequence: TGTGCCAGCAGCCGACAGGTTGAGACAGATACGCAGTATTTT.

The rearrangement uses TRBV18 and TRBJ2-3; D may be TRBD1 (5 bases). Germline V gene sequence: CDR1 KGHSH, CDR2 LQKENI. The CDR3 runs to 15 residues. V lost 2 bases to trimming and J lost 4 bases, with 13 bases between them. The CDR3 protein is CASSPGEFRADTQYF. CDR3 sequence (DNA): TGTGCCAGCTCACCAGGGGAATTCAGGGCAGATACGCAGTATTTT.

V usage is TRBV5-5 and J usage is TRBJ1-2; D gene uncertain. The germline V and J ends were trimmed by 3 bases and 4 bases, with 7 bases remaining between them. This CDR3 is built from 12 residues. Per the germline V gene, CDR1 is SGHKS and CDR2 is YYEKEE (reference sequence). The CDR3 DNA reads TGTGCCAGCAGCTGGGAGAGCTATGGCTACACCTTC. Translating it yields CASSWESYGYTF.

Concerning this clone itself: Other DNA sequences within the sample encode an identical CDR3. The gene calls are TRBV27 and TRBJ2-6; TRBD2 might be the D (6 bases). The CDR3 runs to 15 residues. Germline lookup yields CDR1 MNHEY and CDR2 SMNVEV (reference sequence). V was cut by 6 bases and J by 4 bases, with 13 bases left in between. CDR3 in amino acids: CASRRGHSGANVLTF. For the CDR3, the DNA is TGTGCCAGCAGGCGGGGTCACTCCGGGGCCAACGTCCTGACTTTC.